Listed here is a single TCR beta chain. Its antigen is still unknown. This CDR3 is 12 amino acids long. CDR1 is SGDLS and CDR2 is YYNGEE in the germline V gene. Trimming shortened V by 1 base and J by 4 bases, and 3 bases separated the two germline ends. This specimen belongs to a study of cytomegalovirus exposure and HLA in healthy donors. Study observations and caveats: A missense DCLRE1C variant was associated with V- and J-gene trimming of TCR beta chains in a later analysis, and an independent cohort replicated the association. A list of around 150 TCR beta chains associated with cytomegalovirus was given.

The PCR used 60 Vbeta and 13 Jbeta primers. The method was immunoSEQ multiplex PCR; TCRdb's version includes in-frame clones alone and lacks a portion of them. The table records under 80,000 clones, 70% to 75% of them present only once. Each donor's status was that of a healthy bone marrow donor. Sequenced: PBMCs. V is TRBV9 and J is TRBJ1-3; D is unresolved. The sequence was obtained from a woman in her twenties or thirties in good health and CMV-seronegative. This chain's CDR3 is CASSVSGNTIYF. The CDR3 nucleotides read TGTGCCAGCAGCGTATCGGGAAACACCATATATTTT.